What follows are 11 T cell receptor beta chains derived from one specimen sequenced in a study of OX40 agonist ivuxolimab in advanced cancers. Preparation of the library involved the immunoSEQ multiplex PCR assay. In TCRdb, the immuneACCESS table is reduced to in-frame sequences with V and J assigned. These tables do not hold every clone; where another copy was compared, an unresolved V gene accounts for under half, and the others remain unexplained. This sample comprises about 31,000 clones, around nine tenths of them detected only once. The top ten clones comprise around 39% of the sample. The sample in question was CD4+ or CD8+ T cells sorted from blood, obtained in a trial of the OX40 agonist ivuxolimab. The receptors were sampled from an adult with an advanced solid tumor such as melanoma, head and neck, liver or kidney cancer.

This clone was counted a few times. The same CDR3 can be traced to other DNA sequences in this sample. The rearrangement joins TRBV6-1 to TRBJ2-7; TRBD2 matches at 13 bases. Per the germline V gene, CDR1 is MNHNS and CDR2 is SASEGT. This CDR3 has 15 residues. Trimming cost V 1 base and J 4 bases; bases outside gene matches: 1. The CDR3 region has the DNA TGTGCCAGCAGTGAAGGGACTAGCGGGAGTTACGAGCAGTACTTC. Its protein is CASSEGTSGSYEQYF.

Only one count was recorded for this clone. The chain recombines TRBV13 with TRBJ2-4; 7 bases map to TRBD2. V lost 3 bases, J lost 3 bases, and 2 bases stayed unmatched. The CDR3 spans 14 residues. CDR1 and CDR2 from the germline V gene are PRHDT and FYEKMQ (reference sequence). Here the CDR3 DNA reads TGTGCCAGCAGCTTGCGGGAGATCAAAAACATTCAGTACTTC. This sequence encodes CASSLREIKNIQYF. Using reference TRBV13 and TRBJ2-4 for the parts outside the CDR3, the full variable domain is AAGVIQSPRHLIKEKRETATLKCYPIPRHDTVYWYQQGPGQDPQFLISFYEKMQSDKGSIPDRFSAQQFSDYHSELNMSSLELGDSALYFCASSLREIKNIQYFGAGTRLSVL.

The chain couples TRBV11-2 to TRBJ2-7; D is unclear. Germline CDR1 and CDR2: SGHAT and FQNNGV. V lost 0 bases and J 3 bases, leaving 9 bases between the germline ends. The CDR3 sequence is 14 residues long. This CDR3 reads CASSLEVRNYEQYF. CDR3 nucleotides: TGTGCCAGCAGCTTAGAGGTTAGGAACTACGAGCAGTACTTC.

This clone has more than one count but fewer than ten. The genes are TRBV6-5 and TRBJ2-1; 11 nucleotides agree with TRBD2. The V segment lost 8 bases and the J segment 8 bases; nucleotides outside the gene matches: 11. This CDR3 is 15 amino acids long. The germline V gene has CDR1 MNHEY and CDR2 SVGAGI. The DNA for the CDR3 is TGTGCCAGCTCGCCACTAGCGGGAGTGGGTGATGAGCAGTTCTTC. Protein product: CASSPLAGVGDEQFF.

V gene TRBV27 combines with J gene TRBJ2-1; 14 bases line up with TRBD2. CDR1 and CDR2 (germline): MNHEY, SMNVEV (reference sequence). The CDR3 runs 16 residues. J lost 9 bases, V lost 6 bases, and 10 bases had no gene match. Here the CDR3 reads CASRPLGLAGDSEQFF. CDR3 nucleotide sequence: TGTGCCAGCAGGCCCTTGGGACTAGCGGGAGACAGTGAGCAGTTCTTC.

This sequence joins TRBV7-8 and TRBJ1-3, with TRBD1 matching over 8 bases. The CDR3 has 16 amino acids. With V trimmed by 1 base and J by 3 bases, 5 bases remained unmatched. Germline V CDR1 and CDR2: SGHVS, FQNEAQ. The CDR3 here is CASSLDQGAGGNTIYF. In DNA form, the CDR3 reads TGTGCCAGCAGCTTAGACCAGGGGGCAGGTGGAAACACCATATATTTT.

This clone was seen once. The rearrangement joins TRBV9 to TRBJ2-1, with 14 nucleotides matching TRBD2. Trimming removed 2 bases from V and 9 bases from J; junction bases left unmatched: 10. The CDR3 is made up of 17 amino acids. The V gene's germline CDR1 is SGDLS and CDR2 YYNGEE. DNA for the CDR3: TGTGCCAGCAGCGTCTCACCGACTAGCGGGAGGGCGGGTGAGCAGTTCTTC. It yields the protein CASSVSPTSGRAGEQFF.

This clone appeared a single time. CDR3 DNA sequence: TGCAGCGACGAACTAGCGGGTCCTACAGATACGCAGTATTTT. It yields the protein CSDELAGPTDTQYF. The rearrangement joins TRBV29-1 to TRBJ2-3, with 9 nucleotides matching TRBD2. The CDR3 consists of 14 residues. The trim removed 7 bases at V and 3 bases at J, leaving 8 bases unmatched. Germline values: CDR1 SQVTM, CDR2 ANQGSEA.

The chain has TRBV25-1 and TRBJ2-1; the match to TRBD1 covers 8 bases. The CDR3 runs to 14 residues. With 4 bases clipped from V and 3 bases from J, the junction kept 2 bases outside the gene matches. Germline V gene data show CDR1 as MGHDK and CDR2 as SYGVNS. The chain's CDR3 is CASSAGTGYNEQFF. The CDR3 coding sequence is TGTGCCAGCAGTGCCGGGACAGGCTACAATGAGCAGTTCTTC.

This sequence joins TRBV13 and TRBJ1-5; 11 bases agree with TRBD1. The CDR3 has 15 amino acids. J was trimmed by 2 bases and V by 5 bases; bases with no gene match: 2. Germline assignment: CDR1 PRHDT and CDR2 FYEKMQ (reference sequence). DNA of the CDR3: TGTGCCAGCAGCATGGGACAGGGGGGCAATCAGCCCCAGCATTTT. It translates to CASSMGQGGNQPQHF.

This clone came up a few times. The genes are TRBV4-2 and TRBJ2-5; the D is unclear. Germline V gives CDR1 LGHNA, CDR2 YNFKEQ. Trimming pared 0 bases from V and 5 bases from J, leaving 13 bases between. CDR3 length: 15 residues. The CDR3 sequence is CASSQDKGSVETQYF. CDR3 bases: TGTGCCAGCAGCCAAGATAAGGGTTCGGTGGAGACCCAGTACTTC.